This T cell receptor beta chain was recorded in a study of cytomegalovirus exposure and HLA in healthy donors. PCR involved 60 Vbeta and 13 Jbeta primers. TCRdb's table, derived via immunoSEQ multiplex PCR, lists solely in-frame clones and lacks some. The sample has under 110,000 clones; roughly 82% are singletons. Germline V CDR1 and CDR2: MNHNS, SASEGT. The junction had 7 bases not matched to a gene; V was cut back by 6 bases and J by 8 bases. The CDR3 length is 14 residues. The sequence was obtained from a man aged 45 to 65 in good health and CMV-seronegative. The sample taken for sequencing was PBMCs. This chain connects TRBV6-1 to TRBJ1-2, with 12 positions matching TRBD1. This CDR3 is CASSPGQGARGYTF. The CDR3 bases are TGTGCCAGCAGCCCGGGACAGGGGGCGCGGGGCTACACCTTC.